Each of the 30 T cell receptor beta chains below was sequenced from the same sample in a study of T cells in localized non-small cell lung cancer. TCRdb keeps only in-frame clones here, not all; method: immunoSEQ multiplex PCR. Among about 25,000 clones listed, approximately 86% were seen once. Sequencing was performed on peripheral blood, taken before any cancer treatment. The receptors here all came from a male donor older than 55 with stage II squamous cell lung carcinoma.

J is TRBJ1-2 and V is TRBV6-5; TRBD1 aligns across 11 bases. V trimming: 2 bases; J trimming: 3 bases; junction bases outside the gene matches: 5. The germline V gene encodes CDR1 MNHEY and CDR2 SVGAGI. CDR3 length equals 16 residues. CDR3 loop: CASSYRDRGAHYGYTF. As DNA, the CDR3 is TGTGCCAGCAGTTACCGGGACAGGGGGGCCCACTATGGCTACACCTTC.

The chain is built from TRBV5-1 and TRBJ2-1; 8 bases align to TRBD2. Per the germline V gene, CDR1 is SGHRS and CDR2 is YFSETQ. The CDR3 length is 17 residues. The ends lost 4 bases at V and 3 bases at J; junction bases unmatched: 12. For the CDR3, the DNA is TGCGCCAGCAGCCTCCAGGGCGGTAGCGGGGTCTACAATGAGCAGTTCTTC. Residues: CASSLQGGSGVYNEQFF.

The gene calls are TRBV5-1 and TRBJ2-3; D is perhaps TRBD1 (6 bases). The CDR3 is made up of 13 amino acids. The germline CDR1 and CDR2 sequences are SGHRS and YFSETQ. The ends were cut back, 7 bases at V and 2 bases at J, with 11 bases in the middle. This chain's CDR3 is CASPTGFTDTQYF. CDR3 nucleotide sequence: TGCGCCAGCCCCACAGGGTTCACAGATACGCAGTATTTT.

The genes are TRBV5-1 and TRBJ2-3; TRBD2 matches at 13 bases. CDR1 and CDR2 (germline): SGHRS, YFSETQ. The CDR3 is made up of 16 amino acids. V was pared by 4 bases and J by 4 bases, with 6 bases of the junction left unmatched. The CDR3 DNA follows: TGCGCCAGCAGCGGGGGACTAGCGGGACCCGCAGATACGCAGTATTTT. Encoded protein: CASSGGLAGPADTQYF.

This chain uses TRBV7-3 with TRBJ2-1; 9 positions match TRBD2. Germline lookup yields CDR1 SGHTA and CDR2 FQGTGA. This CDR3 comprises 13 residues. V dropped 8 bases and J dropped 7; count of bases not matched to a gene: 6. CDR3 bases: TGTGCCAGCTCTAGCGGGAAGACAAATGAGCAGTTCTTC. Its protein product is CASSSGKTNEQFF.

This chain links TRBV30 with TRBJ2-2; 15 nucleotides line up with TRBD2. The CDR3 extends over 17 amino acids. The V segment lost 6 bases and the J segment 7 bases; nucleotides outside the gene matches: 12. Germline V lookup: CDR1 GTSNPN, CDR2 SVGIG (reference sequence). The CDR3 DNA is TGTGCCTGCTACGTCGGGACTAGCGGGAGGATAGGCGGGGAGCTGTTTTTT. It encodes CACYVGTSGRIGGELFF.

This chain uses TRBV6-1 with TRBJ2-7; D not resolved. Germline CDR1 is MNHNS and CDR2 is SASEGT. CDR3 length: 11 residues. Trimming took 3 bases from V and 4 from J, leaving 4 bases between them. This CDR3 reads CASSESYEQYF. CDR3 in DNA: TGTGCCAGCAGTGAGAGTTACGAGCAGTACTTC.

V is TRBV6-4 and J is TRBJ2-7; 7 bases line up with TRBD2. Trimming at V came to 3 bases and at J to 4 bases, leaving 3 bases not matched to a gene. Germline V CDR1 and CDR2: MRHNA, SNTAGT. This CDR3 region has 13 residues. CDR3 nucleotide sequence: TGTGCCAGCAGTGAAAGGGAGGGTTACGAGCAGTACTTC. It is translated as CASSEREGYEQYF.

V and J are TRBV19 and TRBJ1-1; perhaps TRBD1 as D (6 bases). Trimming cost V 8 bases and J 1 base, with 20 bases left between them. The CDR3 is made up of 16 amino acids. CDR1 LNHDA and CDR2 SQIVND come from the germline V gene (reference sequence). CDR3 in DNA: TGTGCCAGTTGCCCCCGATACAGGGTCGGGAACACTGAAGCTTTCTTT. Residues: CASCPRYRVGNTEAFF.

The sample holds one count of this clone. The rearrangement uses TRBV4-3 and TRBJ2-6; D remains unclear. Trimming pared 0 bases from V and 2 bases from J, leaving 8 bases between. CDR3 length: 16 amino acids. Per the germline V gene, CDR1 is LGHNA and CDR2 is YSLEER. The CDR3 sequence is CASSQESGTGANVLTF. The CDR3 nucleotides read TGCGCCAGCAGCCAAGAAAGTGGCACTGGGGCCAACGTCCTGACTTTC.

This chain joins TRBV11-1 and TRBJ2-7, with a weak D call TRBD1 (6 bases). The germline gives CDR1 SGHAT, CDR2 FQDESV (reference sequence). This CDR3 region has 15 residues. V lost 3 bases, J lost 3 bases, and 15 bases lay in between. The CDR3 is CASSFKQGLIYEQYF. Written as DNA, the CDR3 is TGTGCCAGCAGCTTCAAACAGGGCCTAATCTACGAGCAGTACTTC.

The CDR3 here is CASSSTAAYEQYF. The CDR3 bases are TGTGCCAGCAGCTCAACAGCCGCCTACGAGCAGTACTTC. V and J are TRBV13 and TRBJ2-7, with D hard to call. The V and J ends lost 4 bases and 2 bases respectively, with 9 bases between them. CDR1 PRHDT and CDR2 FYEKMQ come from the germline V gene (reference sequence). The CDR3 contains 13 residues.

This rearrangement joins TRBV7-6 to TRBJ2-7; the D call may be TRBD1 or TRBD2 (5 bases each). The CDR3 length is 13 residues. CDR1 and CDR2 from the germline V gene are SGHVS and FNYEAQ. Trimming took 1 base from V and 6 from J, leaving 10 bases between them. CDR3 loop: CASSLGGGTEQYF. The CDR3 nucleotides are TGTGCCAGCAGCTTAGGTGGTGGGACCGAGCAGTACTTC.

This chain joins TRBV6-5 and TRBJ2-7; D may be TRBD1 (6 bases). The CDR3 is made up of 15 amino acids. Trimming removed 2 bases at V and 4 bases at J, with 15 bases between. Germline CDR1 is MNHEY and CDR2 is SVGAGI. For the CDR3, the DNA is TGTGCCAGCAGTTACGGGTCGCAGGGGCGATACGAGCAGTACTTC. Protein: CASSYGSQGRYEQYF.

The J gene is TRBJ2-3, the V gene TRBV28, with D perhaps TRBD2 (6 bases). This CDR3 region has 15 residues. The germline CDR1 and CDR2 sequences are MDHEN and SYDVKM. V lost 3 bases and J lost 2, with 12 bases in between. Written as DNA, the CDR3 is TGTGCCAGCAGTTTTGGGGAGGCCCTCACAGATACGCAGTATTTT. Translated: CASSFGEALTDTQYF.

The chain combines TRBV10-3 with TRBJ2-1; 11 bases are a match to TRBD2. Germline loops: CDR1 ENHRY, CDR2 SYGVKD. This CDR3 region has 16 residues. With V trimmed by 6 bases and J by 9 bases, 13 bases remained unmatched. CDR3 residues: CAIRGLAGGQAGEQFF. The CDR3 region has the DNA TGTGCCATCAGAGGGCTAGCGGGGGGACAGGCAGGTGAGCAGTTCTTC.

The chain couples TRBV9 to TRBJ2-1, with 8 bases that match TRBD2. After removal of 0 bases from V and 2 bases from J, the junction contained 4 bases not matched to a gene. Germline V CDR1 and CDR2: SGDLS, YYNGEE. This CDR3 comprises 16 residues. CDR3 sequence: CASSVEVSGTYNEQFF. CDR3 bases: TGTGCCAGCAGCGTAGAAGTTAGCGGGACCTACAATGAGCAGTTCTTC.

The chain combines TRBV4-2 with TRBJ2-3; 8 bases align to TRBD1. Germline V gene data show CDR1 as LGHNA and CDR2 as YNFKEQ. Losses at the gene ends were 5 bases for V and 2 bases for J; bases not matched to a gene: 3. CDR3 size: 14 residues. The CDR3 DNA reads TGTGCCAGCAGCGGGACAGGAGACACAGATACGCAGTATTTT. Its translation: CASSGTGDTDTQYF.

The chain is built from TRBV14 and TRBJ1-3; unclear D gene. Trimming took off 4 bases at V and 4 bases at J, with 17 bases between the two ends. The CDR3 spans 16 residues. The germline gives CDR1 SGHDN, CDR2 FVKESK. The CDR3 reads CASSPLLDSGGNTIYF. The CDR3 nucleotides are TGTGCCAGCAGCCCTCTCCTAGACTCCGGCGGAAACACCATATATTTT.

This clone occurred once. The chain uses TRBV9 and TRBJ1-3; TRBD1 agrees at 8 bases. V lost 4 bases to trimming and J lost 4 bases; unmatched junction nucleotides: 10. The germline CDR1 and CDR2 sequences are SGDLS and YYNGEE. The CDR3 runs to 16 residues. The CDR3 sequence: CASSTLTGGNGNTIYF. DNA of the CDR3: TGTGCCAGCAGCACCCTTACAGGGGGGAACGGAAACACCATATATTTT. Filled out from reference TRBV9 and TRBJ1-3, the complete variable domain reads DSGVTQTPKHLITATGQRVTLRCSPRSGDLSVYWYQQSLDQGLQFLIQYYNGEERAKGNILERFSAQQFPDLHSELNLSSLELGDSALYFCASSTLTGGNGNTIYFGEGSWLTVV.

V is TRBV5-1 and J is TRBJ2-6; D is undetermined. The CDR3 is 14 amino acids. The germline V and J ends were trimmed by 4 bases and 0 bases, with 5 bases remaining between them. CDR1 and CDR2 (germline): SGHRS, YFSETQ. CDR3 residues: CASSPRSGANVLTF. The CDR3 DNA follows: TGCGCCAGCAGCCCCCGCTCTGGGGCCAACGTCCTGACTTTC.

The chain employs TRBV7-3 and TRBJ2-2, with D perhaps TRBD2 (6 bases). This CDR3 has 18 amino acids. The V gene lost 5 bases and the J gene lost 1 base, with 20 bases spanning the gap. The V gene's germline CDR1 is SGHTA and CDR2 FQGTGA. In nucleotides, the CDR3 is TGTGCCAGCAGCCGATCAACTGGGACTTTCAAGAACACCGGGGAGCTGTTTTTT. This sequence encodes CASSRSTGTFKNTGELFF.

CDR3 residues: CSVGNPMWETQYF. DNA of the CDR3: TGCAGCGTTGGCAACCCCATGTGGGAGACCCAGTACTTC. The chain joins TRBV29-1 to TRBJ2-5; D remains ambiguous. V was trimmed by 4 bases and J by 5 bases, leaving 14 bases between them. CDR1 and CDR2 from the germline V gene are SQVTM and ANQGSEA. The CDR3 extends over 13 amino acids.

The chain links TRBV19 to TRBJ1-4, with D possibly being TRBD1 (5 bases). The CDR3 spans 12 residues. V dropped 5 bases and J dropped 14 bases, with 15 bases sitting between them. Germline CDR1 LNHDA, CDR2 SQIVND (reference sequence). CDR3 residues: CASSSQGERLFF. In nucleotides, the CDR3 is TGTGCCAGTAGTTCCCAAGGGGAAAGGCTGTTTTTT.

This clone was counted a single time. The chain uses TRBV5-4 and TRBJ2-5, with 11 bases aligning to TRBD1. The junction had 5 bases not matched to a gene; V was cut back by 4 bases and J by 3 bases. The length of the CDR3 is 15 residues. The germline V gene has CDR1 SGHNT and CDR2 YYREEE (reference sequence). CDR3 DNA sequence: TGTGCCAGCAGCGCCCCGGGACAGGGGGAAGAGACCCAGTACTTC. Its protein is CASSAPGQGEETQYF.

The CDR3 region is CASSPGPGANVLTF. CDR3 nucleotide sequence: TGTGCCAGCAGTCCAGGTCCTGGGGCCAACGTCCTGACTTTC. The rearrangement joins TRBV6-4 to TRBJ2-6; no firm D call. The CDR3 consists of 14 residues. V was pared by 5 bases and J by 2 bases, with 7 bases between. CDR1 is MRHNA and CDR2 is SNTAGT in the germline V gene.

The chain combines TRBV4-3 with TRBJ2-4; TRBD2 agrees at 7 bases. The CDR3 runs 18 residues. Trimming at V came to 0 bases and at J to 3 bases, leaving 11 bases not matched to a gene. CDR1 is LGHNA and CDR2 is YSLEER in the germline V gene. The CDR3 nucleotides read TGCGCCAGCAGCCAAGATTTAGGGACTACAGGTTACAAAAACATTCAGTACTTC. Protein: CASSQDLGTTGYKNIQYF.

This chain joins TRBV19 and TRBJ1-3, with 8 bases matching TRBD1. The CDR3 length is 14 residues. The V segment lost 5 bases and the J segment 2 bases; nucleotides outside the gene matches: 2. From germline, CDR1 is LNHDA and CDR2 SQIVND (reference sequence). The chain's CDR3 is CASSSTGAGNTIYF. The CDR3 DNA sequence: TGTGCCAGTAGTTCGACAGGGGCTGGAAACACCATATATTTT.

The gene calls are TRBV2 and TRBJ2-3; 14 nucleotides line up with TRBD2. The CDR3 contains 15 residues. Looked up from germline, CDR1 is SNHLY and CDR2 is FYNNEI. J gave up 4 bases and V 6 bases, and 3 bases lay outside the gene matches. The CDR3 nucleotides read TGTGCCAGCAGAGGGACTAGCGGGGGACCAGATACGCAGTATTTT. It encodes CASRGTSGGPDTQYF.

J is TRBJ2-7 and V is TRBV6-6, with D perhaps matching TRBD2 (6 bases). In germline, CDR1 is MNHNY, CDR2 SVGAGI (reference sequence). The V gene lost 4 bases and the J gene lost 3 bases, with 7 bases spanning the gap. The CDR3 is 12 amino acids. CDR3 nucleotide sequence: TGTGCCAGCAGTTCGGGGGTCTACGAGCAGTACTTC. It specifies CASSSGVYEQYF.